The table lists the clone carrying this T cell receptor (beta chain) with a few counts. The target antigen is unknown. These data belong to a study of response to subunit inactivated influenza vaccine. Trimming removed 4 bases from V and 0 bases from J, with 16 bases in between. This CDR3 region has 16 residues. The germline V gene has CDR1 MDHEN and CDR2 SYDVKM. Via MiXCR, TCRdb re-called the RT-PCR reads, giving one row per CDR3 protein. The repertoire holds roughly 790,000 distinct CDR3 sequences, less than 25% seen once, with around 9.6% in the top ten. Study results and limitations: Seasonal influenza vaccination, on each occasion, was suggested by the authors to recruit few new T cells.

The sample was PBMCs from blood, taken less than 6 days after vaccination. The TCR originated in a man aged 50 to 59 who received an inactivated influenza vaccine. The chain joins TRBV28 to TRBJ2-7, with D maybe TRBD2 (6 bases). CDR3 region: CASSWVSGRYSYEQYF. For the CDR3, the DNA is TGTGCCAGCAGTTGGGTATCCGGGAGATACTCCTACGAGCAGTACTTC.